This entry lists 8 T cell receptor beta chains sequenced from one sample in a study of blood T cell repertoires in COVID-19. Some clones are missing from TCRdb's copy, which holds only in-frame ones; the method was immunoSEQ multiplex PCR. The sample consists of under 200,000 clones, less than 90% of them appearing once. Sequenced sample: peripheral blood. Receptors originate from a woman aged 70-85 years with acute or convalescent COVID-19.

This clone was picked up a small number of times. The V and J genes are TRBV27 and TRBJ1-2; D may be TRBD1 (6 bases). V was shortened by 6 bases and J by 3 bases, with 11 bases between the two germline ends. Per germline, CDR1 MNHEY and CDR2 SMNVEV (reference sequence). This CDR3 has 13 amino acids. CDR3 loop: CASSQGIYYGYTF. Here the CDR3 DNA reads TGTGCCAGCAGCCAGGGGATTTACTATGGCTACACCTTC.

A few counts support this clone. The chain links TRBV9 to TRBJ1-5; D uncertain. The CDR3 extends over 12 amino acids. CDR1 and CDR2 from the germline V gene are SGDLS and YYNGEE. Trimming stripped 4 bases from V and 5 bases from J, with 7 bases between. CDR3 in amino acids: CASSLGDQPQHF. CDR3 bases: TGTGCCAGCAGCCTGGGAGATCAGCCCCAGCATTTT.

The chain links TRBV4-2 to TRBJ2-3; maybe TRBD2 (5 bases). V lost 0 bases and J lost 4, with 14 bases in between. CDR1 and CDR2 from the germline V gene are LGHNA and YNFKEQ. CDR3 length: 16 amino acids. This chain's CDR3 is CASSQDWVGVADTQYF. The DNA of the CDR3 is TGTGCCAGCAGCCAAGATTGGGTGGGAGTAGCAGATACGCAGTATTTT.

In DNA form, the CDR3 reads TGTGCCAGCAGTTTCCGGACAGGCTCACTCGGGAGCTACACCTTC. Amino acids: CASSFRTGSLGSYTF. The gene calls are TRBV27 and TRBJ1-2, with 7 bases matching TRBD1. The CDR3 totals 15 residues. Looked up from germline, CDR1 is MNHEY and CDR2 is SMNVEV (reference sequence). J gave up 9 bases and V 3 bases, and 13 bases lay outside the gene matches.

CDR3 DNA: TGTGCCAGCATTCGGGACAGGGGCCGCTATGGCTACACCTTC. Its translation is CASIRDRGRYGYTF. V is TRBV5-6 and J is TRBJ1-2; 10 bases are shared with TRBD1. Trimming at V came to 6 bases and at J to 4 bases, leaving 6 bases not matched to a gene. The CDR3 extends over 14 amino acids. Germline V gene data show CDR1 as SGHDT and CDR2 as YYEEEE. Full variable domain (rest looked up from reference TRBV5-6 and TRBJ1-2): DAGVTQSPTHLIKTRGQQVTLRCSPKSGHDTVSWYQQALGQGPQFIFQYYEEEERQRGNFPDRFSGHQFPNYSSELNVNALLLGDSALYLCASIRDRGRYGYTFGSGTRLTVV.

The chain has TRBV6-5 and TRBJ2-2; D ambiguous. The V end was cut by 3 bases, the J end by 1 base, with 6 bases between. The CDR3 consists of 14 residues. Germline-derived CDR1 and CDR2 are MNHEY and SVGAGI. For the CDR3, the DNA is TGTGCCAGCAGTTATGGCGGGAACACCGGGGAGCTGTTTTTT. Its protein is CASSYGGNTGELFF.

This clone was found once. The V gene is TRBV20-1, the J gene TRBJ2-1; D ambiguous. Deletions cut 5 bases from V and 6 bases from J, with 5 bases between. Germline CDR1 reads DFQATT; CDR2 reads SNEGSKA (reference sequence). The CDR3 is made up of 10 amino acids. The CDR3 DNA is TGCAGTGCTTCGAGCAATGAGCAGTTCTTC. It yields the protein CSASSNEQFF.

The rearrangement joins TRBV7-2 to TRBJ1-5; D unclear. CDR1 and CDR2 (germline): SGHTA, FQGNSA. The CDR3 consists of 16 residues. The ends were cut back, 0 bases at V and 6 bases at J, with 15 bases in the middle. CDR3 protein: CASSLAAQSFSQPQHF. Written as DNA, the CDR3 is TGTGCCAGCAGCTTAGCTGCCCAGTCCTTCAGTCAGCCCCAGCATTTT.